One sample yielded the 31 T cell receptor beta chains listed below, sequenced in a study of T cells of healthy individuals. One entry per CDR3 protein, called by TCRdb with MiXCR from the 5' RACE reads. The repertoire consists of approximately 100,000 distinct CDR3 sequences, with around 17% occurring once and the leading ten covering about 6.2%. These TCRs come from a human donor in good health.

This clonotype was detected a few times. V usage is TRBV19 and J usage is TRBJ2-7, with a tentative D call TRBD1 (5 bases). The CDR3 is 14 amino acids. V lost 4 bases and J 0 bases, leaving 10 bases between the germline ends. Germline V lookup: CDR1 LNHDA, CDR2 SQIVND (reference sequence). CDR3 coding DNA: TGTGCCAGTAGTAATAGGGGAAGCTCCTACGAGCAGTACTTC. Its translation is CASSNRGSSYEQYF.

The chain links TRBV6-5 to TRBJ2-1; 8 nucleotides line up with TRBD2. Unmatched junction bases numbered 17, after V lost 2 bases and J lost 5 bases. Germline V gene lookup returns CDR1 MNHEY and CDR2 SVGAGI. The CDR3 is 19 amino acids. Here the CDR3 reads CASSYRGLVGVRGNNEQFF. CDR3 nucleotides: TGTGCCAGCAGTTACAGGGGACTAGTGGGCGTTAGAGGAAACAATGAGCAGTTCTTC.

The chain joins TRBV28 to TRBJ2-7; a possible D gene is TRBD1 (6 bases). CDR1 and CDR2 from the germline V gene are MDHEN and SYDVKM. The CDR3 covers 12 residues. Trimming removed 3 bases at V and 5 bases at J, with 8 bases between. The CDR3 here is CASSLYRDEQYF. The CDR3 DNA sequence: TGTGCCAGCAGTTTGTACAGGGACGAGCAGTACTTC.

This clonotype was observed a handful of times. The CDR3 here is CASSGDFGEKLFF. As DNA, the CDR3 is TGCGCCAGCAGTGGCGACTTTGGGGAAAAACTGTTTTTT. The rearrangement joins TRBV5-1 to TRBJ1-4; no reliable D call. Germline V gene data show CDR1 as SGHRS and CDR2 as YFSETQ. Trimming took 5 bases from V and 8 from J, leaving 13 bases between them. The CDR3 has 13 amino acids.

This clonotype was picked up a small number of times. The V call is TRBV28, the J call TRBJ2-7; 10 bases are shared with TRBD1. Germline V gene sequence: CDR1 MDHEN, CDR2 SYDVKM. V lost 5 bases to trimming and J lost 9 bases; unmatched junction nucleotides: 10. The CDR3 loop spans 14 amino acids. The DNA of the CDR3 is TGTGCCAGCAGTGGGACAGGGGTTGCAGTCGGGCAGTACTTC. Translating gives CASSGTGVAVGQYF.

The chain joins TRBV7-8 to TRBJ2-5; 8 positions match TRBD1. The V segment lost 7 bases and the J segment 5 bases; nucleotides outside the gene matches: 12. The CDR3 loop spans 15 amino acids. Germline-derived CDR1 and CDR2 are SGHVS and FQNEAQ. This CDR3 reads CASTPPGTGGETQYF. The CDR3 DNA reads TGTGCCAGCACCCCTCCCGGGACAGGAGGGGAGACCCAGTACTTC.

This rearrangement joins TRBV6-6 to TRBJ2-7; D perhaps matches TRBD2 (6 bases). Trimming removed 9 bases at V and 7 bases at J, with 13 bases between. This CDR3 comprises 11 residues. Germline-derived CDR1 and CDR2 are MNHNY and SVGAGI (reference sequence). The CDR3 DNA reads as TGTGCCAGTTGTCGGGAGTGGGAGCAGTACTTC. This gives the protein CASCREWEQYF.

The CDR3 DNA reads as TGCGCCAGCAGCCGAGGACAGCAAGAGACCCAGTACTTC. Translating gives CASSRGQQETQYF. The J gene is TRBJ2-5, the V gene TRBV5-1; possibly TRBD1 for D (6 bases). Germline CDR1 and CDR2: SGHRS and YFSETQ. Trimming cost V 4 bases and J 2 bases, with 9 bases left between them. This CDR3 contains 13 residues.

This clonotype was seen a handful of times. The rearrangement links TRBV28 to TRBJ1-5, with D hard to call. The germline CDR1 and CDR2 sequences are MDHEN and SYDVKM. Trimming cost V 2 bases and J 0 bases, with 11 bases left between them. The CDR3 has 16 residues. This chain's CDR3 is CASSLKPGYSNQPQHF. As DNA, the CDR3 is TGTGCCAGCAGTTTAAAGCCGGGATATAGCAATCAGCCCCAGCATTTT.

V usage is TRBV12-3 or TRBV12-4 and J usage is TRBJ2-7; D perhaps matches TRBD2 (5 bases). The CDR3 consists of 14 residues. The ends were cut back, 3 bases at V and 1 base at J, with 10 bases in the middle. CDR3 residues: CASSFGVRSYEQYF. CDR3 DNA: TGTGCCAGCAGTTTCGGGGTCAGATCCTACGAGCAGTACTTC.

V is TRBV4-2 and J is TRBJ1-6; 9 nucleotides agree with TRBD1. The CDR3 covers 15 residues. CDR1 and CDR2 (germline): LGHNA, YNFKEQ. The V segment lost 1 base and the J segment 8 bases; nucleotides outside the gene matches: 3. The CDR3 spells CASSQVDRGDSPLHF. CDR3 DNA: TGTGCCAGCAGCCAAGTCGACAGGGGGGATTCACCCCTCCACTTT.

The chain combines TRBV28 with TRBJ2-1; tentatively, D is TRBD2 (6 bases). V lost 8 bases and J lost 8, with 16 bases in between. The germline gives CDR1 MDHEN, CDR2 SYDVKM. CDR3 length equals 13 residues. CDR3 bases: TGTGCCAGCCGTGCAACTAGCTGGCATGAGCAGTTCTTC. Residues: CASRATSWHEQFF.

This clonotype was observed at least ten times. V usage is TRBV6-6 and J usage is TRBJ2-7; 7 nucleotides agree with TRBD1. Germline V gene data show CDR1 as MNHNY and CDR2 as SVGAGI (reference sequence). V trimming: 5 bases; J trimming: 6 bases; junction bases outside the gene matches: 7. The CDR3 loop spans 13 amino acids. CDR3 region: CASSHGQVSEQYF. The DNA for the CDR3 is TGTGCCAGCAGTCACGGACAGGTCAGCGAGCAGTACTTC.

V is TRBV4-2 and J is TRBJ2-1; 14 nucleotides line up with TRBD2. This CDR3 is built from 17 residues. Trimming cost V 4 bases and J 5 bases; bases outside gene matches: 7. CDR1 LGHNA and CDR2 YNFKEQ come from the germline V gene. The CDR3 coding sequence is TGTGCCAGCAGCCTGAGACTAGCGGGAGGGTACAACAATGAGCAGTTCTTC. Translation gives CASSLRLAGGYNNEQFF.

The chain joins TRBV6-2 or TRBV6-3 to TRBJ2-5; D is unclear. The V gene's germline CDR1 is MNHEY and CDR2 SVGEGT. The CDR3 contains 12 residues. The V gene lost 5 bases and the J gene lost 5 bases, with 9 bases spanning the gap. As DNA, the CDR3 is TGTGCCAGCAGTACCCCTGGGGAGACCCAGTACTTC. Translation: CASSTPGETQYF.

This clonotype has a count of ten or more. The chain has TRBV7-2 and TRBJ2-7, with D uncertain. Trimming took 0 bases from V and 2 from J, leaving 5 bases between them. Germline V CDR1 and CDR2: SGHTA, FQGNSA. The CDR3 extends over 13 amino acids. As DNA, the CDR3 is TGTGCCAGCAGCTTAGCGCTGACCTACGAGCAGTACTTC. This encodes CASSLALTYEQYF.

The chain has TRBV28 and TRBJ2-5; possible D gene TRBD2, 6 bases. Trimming removed 6 bases from V and 2 bases from J, with 16 bases in between. This CDR3 has 15 amino acids. Germline CDR1 reads MDHEN; CDR2 reads SYDVKM. CDR3 sequence: CASSLPGGTQETQYF. CDR3 nucleotides: TGTGCCAGCAGCCTTCCCGGGGGAACACAAGAGACCCAGTACTTC.

The rearrangement links TRBV20-1 to TRBJ2-2; D may correspond to TRBD1 or TRBD2 (6 bases each). Trimming removed 4 bases from V and 2 bases from J, with 14 bases in between. There are 15 residues in the CDR3. Germline loops: CDR1 DFQATT, CDR2 SNEGSKA (reference sequence). The CDR3 sequence is CSAKDGGPNTGELFF. CDR3 DNA: TGCAGTGCTAAAGATGGGGGGCCAAACACCGGGGAGCTGTTTTTT.

V usage is TRBV28 and J usage is TRBJ2-7; no clear D. The CDR3 runs to 15 residues. The germline V gene has CDR1 MDHEN and CDR2 SYDVKM. The ends were cut back, 6 bases at V and 2 bases at J, with 17 bases in the middle. CDR3 protein: CASRKWGFPTYEQYF. CDR3 nucleotides: TGTGCCAGCAGGAAATGGGGTTTCCCAACCTACGAGCAGTACTTC.

The chain carries TRBV19 and TRBJ2-2; 7 nucleotides line up with TRBD1. This CDR3 is 15 amino acids long. J gave up 6 bases and V 7 bases, and 11 bases lay outside the gene matches. The V gene's germline CDR1 is LNHDA and CDR2 SQIVND (reference sequence). The CDR3 DNA is TGTGCCAGTATCCGTCCCGGGACAGAAGCCGGGGAGCTGTTTTTT. It yields the protein CASIRPGTEAGELFF.

This clonotype was recorded a few times. The gene calls are TRBV5-1 and TRBJ1-2; D unresolved. CDR1 SGHRS and CDR2 YFSETQ come from the germline V gene. Between the trimmed V and J ends, which lost 0 bases and 8 bases, there was a span of 11 bases. The CDR3 is 13 amino acids. The CDR3 DNA sequence: TGCGCCAGCAGCTTGGGGCTCGGTATGGGCTACACCTTC. This translates into CASSLGLGMGYTF.

This clonotype was recorded a few times. The gene calls are TRBV6-6 and TRBJ1-4; D gene unclear. Germline V gene lookup returns CDR1 MNHNY and CDR2 SVGAGI (reference sequence). The ends were cut back, 6 bases at V and 8 bases at J, with 13 bases in the middle. The CDR3 runs to 13 residues. CDR3 nucleotides: TGTGCCAGCAGACCCCAAAGTCAGGAAAAACTGTTTTTT. Residues: CASRPQSQEKLFF.

The chain joins TRBV6-5 to TRBJ2-5, with 10 bases lining up with TRBD2. The germline gives CDR1 MNHEY, CDR2 SVGAGI. J gave up 0 bases and V 6 bases, and 4 bases lay outside the gene matches. This CDR3 spans 15 amino acids. The CDR3 DNA reads TGTGCCAGCAGGAAGGGACTAGCGAACCAAGAGACCCAGTACTTC. It is translated as CASRKGLANQETQYF.

This clonotype was seen ten or more times. The V and J genes are TRBV4-3 and TRBJ2-2; TRBD2 agrees at 9 bases. This CDR3 has 16 residues. Germline V gene lookup returns CDR1 LGHNA and CDR2 YSLEER. Trimming cost V 0 bases and J 7 bases; bases outside gene matches: 6. The CDR3 sequence is CASSQDSGRGSGELFF. In nucleotides, the CDR3 is TGCGCCAGCAGCCAAGATAGCGGGAGAGGGAGCGGGGAGCTGTTTTTT.

This clonotype was recorded many times. This chain uses TRBV6-2 or TRBV6-3 with TRBJ2-1, with 7 bases identical to TRBD2. The CDR3 extends over 12 amino acids. Trimming at V came to 6 bases and at J to 9 bases, leaving 5 bases not matched to a gene. Germline V gives CDR1 MNHEY, CDR2 SVGEGT. The CDR3 region has the DNA TGTGCCAGCAGGGGAGGGCCGGGTGAGCAGTTCTTC. It yields the protein CASRGGPGEQFF.

This clonotype has ten or more counts. The chain recombines TRBV18 with TRBJ1-5; 10 bases agree with TRBD1. Germline CDR1 and CDR2: KGHSH and LQKENI. This CDR3 is 15 amino acids long. Trimming at V came to 3 bases and at J to 7 bases, leaving 6 bases not matched to a gene. This CDR3 reads CASSPVGQGEQPQHF. The CDR3 coding sequence is TGTGCCAGCTCACCGGTAGGACAGGGGGAACAGCCCCAGCATTTT.

The gene calls are TRBV11-3 and TRBJ2-3, with TRBD2 identical over 9 bases. Per germline, CDR1 SGHNT and CDR2 YENEEA. The junction had 6 bases not matched to a gene; V was cut back by 3 bases and J by 5 bases. The CDR3 covers 15 residues. The CDR3: CASSFGGGVGDTQYF. CDR3 in DNA: TGTGCCAGCAGCTTTGGCGGGGGGGTCGGAGATACGCAGTATTTT.

This clonotype was picked up a small number of times. The chain combines TRBV5-1 with TRBJ2-6; D is possibly TRBD1 (5 bases). This CDR3 contains 14 residues. V lost 7 bases, J lost 0 bases, and 8 bases lay in between. CDR1 and CDR2 (germline): SGHRS, YFSETQ. CDR3 bases: TGCGCCAGCCGCGACAGCTCTGGGGCCAACGTCCTGACTTTC. It translates to CASRDSSGANVLTF. The full variable domain, with the rest looked up from reference TRBV5-1 and TRBJ2-6, is KAGVTQTPRYLIKTRGQQVTLSCSPISGHRSVSWYQQTPGQGLQFLFEYFSETQRNKGNFPGRFSGRQFSNSRSEMNVSTLELGDSALYLCASRDSSGANVLTFGAGSRLTVL.

The rearrangement uses TRBV28 and TRBJ2-1, with 11 bases fitting TRBD1. There are 16 residues in the CDR3. Germline CDR1 MDHEN, CDR2 SYDVKM. The V and J ends lost 0 bases and 7 bases, in that order; junction bases with no gene match: 5. Here the CDR3 DNA reads TGTGCCAGCAGTTTATGGGGACAGGGGGTAATAAATGAGCAGTTCTTC. Translating gives CASSLWGQGVINEQFF.

For the CDR3, the DNA is TGCGCCAGCAGCACAAGGGGGGAGGGATACACAGATACGCAGTATTTT. Encoded protein: CASSTRGEGYTDTQYF. The V call is TRBV5-1, the J call TRBJ2-3, with a weak D call TRBD2 (7 bases). CDR1 SGHRS and CDR2 YFSETQ come from the germline V gene. V was trimmed by 4 bases and J by 2 bases, leaving 17 bases between them. The CDR3 extends over 16 amino acids.

The J gene is TRBJ1-5, the V gene TRBV19; unclear D gene. V lost 4 bases, J lost 1 base, and 26 bases lay in between. The CDR3 loop spans 20 amino acids. Germline loops: CDR1 LNHDA, CDR2 SQIVND (reference sequence). CDR3 coding DNA: TGTGCCAGTAGTACCAAACATTACCAACTGAGGGTCAGAAGCAATCAGCCCCAGCATTTT. This codes for CASSTKHYQLRVRSNQPQHF.